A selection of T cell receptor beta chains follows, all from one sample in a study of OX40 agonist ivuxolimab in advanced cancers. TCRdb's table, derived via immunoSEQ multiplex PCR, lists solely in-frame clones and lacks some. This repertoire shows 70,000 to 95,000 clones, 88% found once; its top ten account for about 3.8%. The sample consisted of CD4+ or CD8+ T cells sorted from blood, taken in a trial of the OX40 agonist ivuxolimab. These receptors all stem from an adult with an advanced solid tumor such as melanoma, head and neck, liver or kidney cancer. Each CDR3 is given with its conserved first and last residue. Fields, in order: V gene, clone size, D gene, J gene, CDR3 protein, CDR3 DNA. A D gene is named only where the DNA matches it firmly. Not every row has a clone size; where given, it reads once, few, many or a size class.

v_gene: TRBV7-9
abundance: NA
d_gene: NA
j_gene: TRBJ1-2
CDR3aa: CASSFGTPSYGYTF
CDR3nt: TGTGCCAGCAGCTTCGGGACCCCCAGCTATGGCTACACCTTC

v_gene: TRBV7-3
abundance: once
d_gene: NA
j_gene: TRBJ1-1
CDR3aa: CASSLGENTEAFF
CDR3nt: TGTGCCAGCAGCTTAGGGGAGAACACTGAAGCTTTCTTT

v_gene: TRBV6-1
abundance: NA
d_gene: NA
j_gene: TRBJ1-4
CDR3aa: CASDRRAGSEKLFF
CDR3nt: TGTGCCAGCGACAGGAGGGCGGGATCTGAAAAACTGTTTTTT

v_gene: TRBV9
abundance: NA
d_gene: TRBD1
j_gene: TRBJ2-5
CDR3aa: CASSPPGQGGETQYF
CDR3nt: TGTGCCAGCAGCCCCCCGGGACAGGGGGGAGAGACCCAGTACTTC

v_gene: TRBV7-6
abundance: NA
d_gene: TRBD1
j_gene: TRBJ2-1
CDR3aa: CASSLEWGQYNEQFF
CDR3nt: TGTGCCAGCAGCTTAGAGTGGGGACAGTACAATGAGCAGTTCTTC

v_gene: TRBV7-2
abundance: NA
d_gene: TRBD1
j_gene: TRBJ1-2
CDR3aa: CASSFNQGDYGYTF
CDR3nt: TGTGCCAGCAGCTTCAACCAGGGGGACTATGGCTACACCTTC

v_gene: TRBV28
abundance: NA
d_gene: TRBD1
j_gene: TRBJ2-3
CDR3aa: CASSMPILTGAADTQYF
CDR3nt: TGTGCCAGCAGTATGCCAATCCTGACAGGGGCGGCAGATACGCAGTATTTT

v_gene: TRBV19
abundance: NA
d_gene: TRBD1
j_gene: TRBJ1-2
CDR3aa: CASIGRGGALHGYTF
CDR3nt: TGTGCCAGTATAGGTAGAGGGGGCGCATTGCATGGCTACACCTTC

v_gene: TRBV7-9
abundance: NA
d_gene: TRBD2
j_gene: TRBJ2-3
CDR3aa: CASSWGGGTDTQYF
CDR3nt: TGTGCCAGCAGCTGGGGGGGAGGCACAGATACGCAGTATTTT

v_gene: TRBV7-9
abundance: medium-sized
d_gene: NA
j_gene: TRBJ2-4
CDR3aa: CASSSGAGLAKNIQYF
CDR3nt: TGTGCCAGCAGCTCGGGAGCGGGCCTAGCCAAAAACATTCAGTACTTC

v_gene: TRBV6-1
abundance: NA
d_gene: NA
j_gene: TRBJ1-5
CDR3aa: CASETQGNNQPQHF
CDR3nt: TGTGCCAGCGAAACGCAGGGAAACAATCAGCCCCAGCATTTT

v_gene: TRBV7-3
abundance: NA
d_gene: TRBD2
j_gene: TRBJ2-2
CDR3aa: CASSRSGSEAGELFF
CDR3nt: TGTGCCAGCAGCCGGAGCGGGAGTGAGGCCGGGGAGCTGTTTTTT

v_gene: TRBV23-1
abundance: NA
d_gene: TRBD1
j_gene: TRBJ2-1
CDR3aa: CASSLQGPTYEQFF
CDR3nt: TGCGCCAGCAGTCTACAGGGGCCTACCTATGAGCAGTTCTTC

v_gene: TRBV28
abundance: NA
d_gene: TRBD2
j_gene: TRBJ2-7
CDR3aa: CASSLSGLLAGGAYEQYF
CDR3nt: TGTGCCAGCAGTTTATCAGGGCTACTAGCGGGGGGGGCCTACGAGCAGTACTTC

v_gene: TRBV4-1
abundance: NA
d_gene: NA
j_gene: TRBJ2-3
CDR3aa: CASSPFAAGPTDTQYF
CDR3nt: TGCGCCAGCAGCCCCTTTGCCGCCGGTCCCACAGATACGCAGTATTTT

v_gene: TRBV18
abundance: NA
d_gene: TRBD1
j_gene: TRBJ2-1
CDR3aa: CASSTGGRNEQFF
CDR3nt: TGTGCCAGCTCCACAGGGGGCAGGAATGAGCAGTTCTTC

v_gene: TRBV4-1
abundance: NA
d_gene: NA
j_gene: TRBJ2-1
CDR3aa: CASSQVGGGSYNEQFF
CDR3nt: TGCGCCAGCAGCCAAGTGGGGGGTGGGTCCTACAATGAGCAGTTCTTC

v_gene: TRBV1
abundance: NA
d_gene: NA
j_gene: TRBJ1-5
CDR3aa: CTSSRLDRDNQPQHF
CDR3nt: TGCACCAGCAGCCGCCTGGACAGGGACAATCAGCCCCAGCATTTT

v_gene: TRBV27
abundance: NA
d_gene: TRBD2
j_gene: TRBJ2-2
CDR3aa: CASSSKPRLNPGLAGGELFF
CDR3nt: TGTGCCAGCAGCTCTAAACCCCGACTGAACCCGGGACTAGCAGGCGGGGAGCTGTTTTTT

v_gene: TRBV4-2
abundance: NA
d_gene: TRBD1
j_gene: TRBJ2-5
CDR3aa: CASSPSFRQGEETQYF
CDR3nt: TGTGCCAGCAGCCCCTCGTTCAGACAGGGGGAAGAGACCCAGTACTTC

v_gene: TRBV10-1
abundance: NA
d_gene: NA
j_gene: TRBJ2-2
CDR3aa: CASGTANTGELFF
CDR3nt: TGCGCCAGCGGGACCGCGAACACCGGGGAGCTGTTTTTT

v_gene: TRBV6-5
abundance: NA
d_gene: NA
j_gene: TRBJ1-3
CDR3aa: CASSYSFNRGNTIYF
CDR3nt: TGTGCCAGCAGTTACTCATTTAACAGGGGAAACACCATATATTTT

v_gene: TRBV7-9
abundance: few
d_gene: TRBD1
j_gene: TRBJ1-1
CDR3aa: CASSRDRFTEAFF
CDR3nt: TGTGCCAGCAGCCGGGACAGGTTCACTGAAGCTTTCTTT

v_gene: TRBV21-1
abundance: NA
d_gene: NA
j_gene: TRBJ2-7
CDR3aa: CASSQALGTSEYEQYF
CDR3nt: TGTGCCAGCAGCCAGGCCCTTGGGACTAGCGAGTACGAGCAGTACTTC

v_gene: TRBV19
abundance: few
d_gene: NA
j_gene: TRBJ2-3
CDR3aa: CASSLRGDTQYF
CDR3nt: TGTGCCAGTAGTCTTCGTGGGGATACGCAGTATTTT

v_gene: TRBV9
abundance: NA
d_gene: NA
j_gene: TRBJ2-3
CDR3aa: CASSVAPRDTQYF
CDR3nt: TGTGCCAGCAGCGTAGCTCCACGCGATACGCAGTATTTT

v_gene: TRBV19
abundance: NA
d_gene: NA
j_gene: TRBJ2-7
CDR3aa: CASSIQASYEQYF
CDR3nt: TGTGCCAGTAGTATACAGGCGTCCTACGAGCAGTACTTC

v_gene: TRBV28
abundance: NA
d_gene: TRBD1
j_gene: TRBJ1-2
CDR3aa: CASRSTGGNGYTF
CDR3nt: TGTGCCAGTCGATCTACAGGGGGCAATGGCTACACCTTC

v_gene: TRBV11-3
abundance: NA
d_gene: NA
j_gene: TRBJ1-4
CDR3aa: CASRYNRPRGNEKLFF
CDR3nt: TGTGCCAGCAGGTATAACAGGCCCCGGGGTAATGAAAAACTGTTTTTT

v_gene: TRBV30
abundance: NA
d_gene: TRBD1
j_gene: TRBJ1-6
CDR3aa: CAWSVPDRSNSPLHF
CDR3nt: TGTGCCTGGAGTGTGCCGGACAGGAGTAATTCACCCCTCCACTTT

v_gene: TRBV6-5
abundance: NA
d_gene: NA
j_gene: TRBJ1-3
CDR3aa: CASRNRPSGNTIYF
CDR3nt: TGTGCCAGCAGGAATCGCCCCTCTGGAAACACCATATATTTT

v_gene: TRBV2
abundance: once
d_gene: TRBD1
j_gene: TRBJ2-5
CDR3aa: CASKMTGGYETQYF
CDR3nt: TGTGCCAGCAAGATGACAGGGGGCTATGAGACCCAGTACTTC

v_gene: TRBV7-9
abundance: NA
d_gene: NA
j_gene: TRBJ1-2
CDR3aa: CASSPDGSGYGYTF
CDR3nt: TGTGCCAGCAGCCCCGACGGGTCTGGCTATGGCTACACCTTC

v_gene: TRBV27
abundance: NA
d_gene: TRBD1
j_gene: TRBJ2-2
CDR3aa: CASRGQGTGELFF
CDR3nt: TGTGCCAGCAGAGGACAGGGCACCGGGGAGCTGTTTTTT

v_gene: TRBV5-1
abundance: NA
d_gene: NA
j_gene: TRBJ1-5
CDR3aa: CASSLSGGDQPQHF
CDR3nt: TGCGCCAGCAGCTTGTCTGGGGGTGATCAGCCCCAGCATTTT

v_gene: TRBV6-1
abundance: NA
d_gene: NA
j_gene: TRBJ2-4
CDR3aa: CASSEQGVIQYF
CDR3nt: TGTGCCAGCAGTGAACAGGGAGTCATTCAGTACTTC

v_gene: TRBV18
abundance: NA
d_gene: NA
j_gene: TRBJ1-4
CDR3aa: CASSETGAFDEKLFF
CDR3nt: TGTGCCAGCTCCGAGACAGGCGCGTTTGATGAAAAACTGTTTTTT

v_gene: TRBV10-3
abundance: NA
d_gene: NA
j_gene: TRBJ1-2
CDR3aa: CAIRGGLAYGYTF
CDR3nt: TGTGCCATCAGGGGGGGGTTAGCGTATGGCTACACCTTC

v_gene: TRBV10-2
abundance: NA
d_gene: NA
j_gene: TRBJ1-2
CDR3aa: CASSERQGWGYTF
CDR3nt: TGCGCCAGCAGTGAGAGGCAGGGTTGGGGCTACACCTTC

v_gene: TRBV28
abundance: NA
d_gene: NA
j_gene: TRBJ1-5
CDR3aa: CASSLSPGEGYQPQHF
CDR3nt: TGTGCCAGCAGTTTATCCCCAGGGGAGGGGTATCAGCCCCAGCATTTT

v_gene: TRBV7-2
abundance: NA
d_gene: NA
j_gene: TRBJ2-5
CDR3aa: CASSPNSYQETQYF
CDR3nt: TGTGCCAGCAGCCCGAACTCGTACCAAGAGACCCAGTACTTC

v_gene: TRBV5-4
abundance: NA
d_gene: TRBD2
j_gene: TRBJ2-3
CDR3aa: CASSSRTSGVTDTQYF
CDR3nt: TGTGCCAGCAGCAGTAGGACTAGCGGGGTCACAGATACGCAGTATTTT

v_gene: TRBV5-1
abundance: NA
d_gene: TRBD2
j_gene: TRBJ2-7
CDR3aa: CASSPGLAIGEQYF
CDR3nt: TGCGCCAGCAGCCCGGGACTAGCGATAGGCGAGCAGTACTTC

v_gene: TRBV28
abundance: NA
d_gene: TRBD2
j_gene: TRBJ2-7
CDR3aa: CASSSTSGKPYEQYF
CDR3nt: TGTGCCAGCAGTTCGACTAGCGGGAAACCCTACGAGCAGTACTTC

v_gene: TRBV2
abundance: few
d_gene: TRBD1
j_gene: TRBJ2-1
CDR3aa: CASTGTGGRNEQFF
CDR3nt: TGTGCCAGCACCGGGACAGGGGGCCGGAATGAGCAGTTCTTC

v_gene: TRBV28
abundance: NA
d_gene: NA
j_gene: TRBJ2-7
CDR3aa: CASSFQNYEQYF
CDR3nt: TGTGCCAGCAGTTTCCAAAACTACGAGCAGTACTTC

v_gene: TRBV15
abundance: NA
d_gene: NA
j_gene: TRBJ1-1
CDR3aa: CATSIAPSRRESKAFF
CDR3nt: TGTGCCACCAGCATAGCCCCGTCTCGGAGGGAGTCGAAAGCTTTCTTT

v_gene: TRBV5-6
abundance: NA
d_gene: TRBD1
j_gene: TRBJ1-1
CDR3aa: CASSADRSLAEAFF
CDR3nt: TGTGCCAGCAGCGCGGACAGGAGTTTGGCTGAAGCTTTCTTT

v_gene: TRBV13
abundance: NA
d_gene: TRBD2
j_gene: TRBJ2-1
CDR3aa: CASSLLAGYNEQFF
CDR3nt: TGTGCCAGCAGCTTACTAGCGGGATACAATGAGCAGTTCTTC

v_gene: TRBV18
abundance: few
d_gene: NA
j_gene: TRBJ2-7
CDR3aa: CASSPGGLSEQYF
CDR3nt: TGTGCCAGCTCACCGGGGGGACTTTCAGAGCAGTACTTC

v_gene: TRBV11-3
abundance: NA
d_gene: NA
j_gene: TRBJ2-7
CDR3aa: CASSLDRDLSYEQYF
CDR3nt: TGTGCCAGCAGCTTAGACCGGGATTTGTCCTACGAGCAGTACTTC

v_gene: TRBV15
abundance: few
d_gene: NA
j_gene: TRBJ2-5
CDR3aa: CATSRDSAQETQYF
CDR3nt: TGTGCCACCAGCAGAGATTCGGCTCAAGAGACCCAGTACTTC

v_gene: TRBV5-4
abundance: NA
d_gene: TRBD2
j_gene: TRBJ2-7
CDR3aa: CASSPGVVAGDHEQYF
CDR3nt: TGTGCCAGCAGCCCTGGCGTGGTAGCGGGAGACCACGAGCAGTACTTC

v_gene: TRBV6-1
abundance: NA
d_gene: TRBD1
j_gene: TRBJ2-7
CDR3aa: CASSVGGQDYEQYF
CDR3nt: TGTGCCAGCAGTGTTGGCGGACAGGACTACGAGCAGTACTTC

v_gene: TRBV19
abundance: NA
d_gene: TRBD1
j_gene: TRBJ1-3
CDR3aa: CASSIDQGGSGNTIYF
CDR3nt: TGTGCCAGTAGTATAGATCAGGGGGGGTCTGGAAACACCATATATTTT

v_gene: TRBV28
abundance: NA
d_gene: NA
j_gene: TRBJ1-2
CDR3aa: CASSLSTGLHGYTF
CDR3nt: TGTGCCAGCAGTTTATCAACAGGGCTTCATGGCTACACCTTC

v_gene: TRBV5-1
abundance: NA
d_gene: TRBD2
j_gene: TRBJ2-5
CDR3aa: CASSSQGGRQTQYF
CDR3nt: TGCGCCAGCAGCTCGCAGGGCGGGAGACAGACCCAGTACTTC

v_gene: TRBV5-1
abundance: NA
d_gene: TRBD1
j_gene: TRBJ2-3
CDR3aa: CASSSSGGAEADTQYF
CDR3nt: TGCGCCAGCAGCTCATCAGGGGGCGCGGAAGCAGATACGCAGTATTTT

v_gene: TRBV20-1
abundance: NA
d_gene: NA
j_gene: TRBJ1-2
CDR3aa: CSARAGDGYTF
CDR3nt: TGCAGTGCTAGAGCAGGGGATGGCTACACCTTC

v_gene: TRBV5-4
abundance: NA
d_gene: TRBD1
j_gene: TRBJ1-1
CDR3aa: CASSQGDRVPEAFF
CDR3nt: TGTGCCAGCAGCCAAGGTGACAGGGTTCCTGAAGCTTTCTTT